Included here is one TCR beta chain sequence, with context. This clonotype showed up just a few times. Its antigen remains undetermined. Per-nucleotide qualities are absent, and no much larger clonotype sits a single base away. Per the germline V gene, SGHRS is the CDR1 and YFSETQ is the CDR2. The CDR3 runs 14 amino acids, cysteine and phenylalanine included. The only DNA kept is the CDR3, 42 bases in frame from the first base. V is cut back by 5 bases and J by 4 bases, with 8 bases in the junction unmatched. The sample comes from a study of blood T cells in healthy people across ages (dated by TCRdb to between 2015 and 2017). In terms of the full investigation: In model experiments, roughly one uniquely barcoded TCR beta cDNA molecule per two T cells was captured by template switching. Age-related changes in TCR beta repertoire diversity were measured in the study by deep sequencing normalized with unique cDNA molecular identifiers. To avoid experimental bias, donors of different ages were randomly spread across the sequencing lanes. Donors were grouped into four age groups: young (average approximately 15 years), middle-aged (39), aged (around 60) and long-lived (about 89). For two donors (one aged 18 to 30 and one aged 80 or older), the study analyzed two additional independent replicas of 1 million unique cDNA reads from the same blood draw.

The method behind the library was 5' RACE. The listed sequencing device is Illumina HiSeq 2500. A second PCR of about 7 to 12 cycles was run with a J-beta primer mix and a sample-barcoded 5' primer. A template-switch 5' adaptor carrying 12 random nucleotides introduced a unique molecular identifier onto each TCR beta cDNA molecule. Each sample yielded at least 3 million CDR3-containing paired-end reads. First-strand cDNA was synthesized from all RNA with the Mint cDNA synthesis kit, primed by a TRBC-specific oligonucleotide. Following uracil-DNA glycosylase treatment, a first 18-cycle PCR with universal primers M1SS and BC2_uni_R was performed on all cDNA. The authors' analysis ran thus. For normalization, 1 million high-quality reads were randomly selected from each sample, with every read carrying a distinct molecular identifier. Reads with shared molecular identifiers were discarded instead of being binned into consensus sequences. MiTCR, with a Q25 quality threshold and the strictest error-elimination algorithm, was used for CDR3 identification, clonotype clustering and error correction. Lower-bound total TCR beta diversity was estimated with a nonparametric unseen species model using Euler transformation. The public reads were quality trimmed at Q25 with fastp and then assembled into clones with MiXCR by TCRdb, keeping productive beta chains. Rows with one shared CDR3 protein collapse into an entry with the most common genes and DNA. The V and J calls, along with clone size, are taken from TCRdb and not from the paper's own processing. The sample table holds approximately 1.5 million distinct CDR3 sequences, of which 30% to 35% were seen once. Jointly, the top ten make up approximately 11% of the sample.

Here is what the overall study found, with its caveats: The long-lived group showed more naive CD4+ T cells, fewer expanded clones and increased TCR diversity than the aged group, suggesting age selection. The percentage of naive T cells measured by flow cytometry correlated strongly with observed TCR beta diversity. Total diversity estimates from one million sequenced T cells were considered lower bounds and underestimates. Since profiling was done on bulk unsorted PBMCs, naive and antigen-experienced compartments could not be conclusively compared. Observed TCR beta diversity per million T cells fell roughly linearly with age, and a significant reduction was already apparent by age approximately 40. The CMV infection status of donors was not known, potentially confounding age-related changes in expanded clonotypes.

The donors were around 39 Caucasian individuals from Russia, aged 6 to 90 years, who were systemically healthy. Ten milliliters of peripheral blood were drawn from each donor into EDTA-treated Vacutainer tubes. PBMCs were isolated by Ficoll-Paque density-gradient centrifugation, with at least 6.5 million obtained per sample. Total RNA was extracted from PBMCs with Trizol reagent, with at least 6 micrograms obtained per sample. The percentages of naive CD45RAhigh/CD27high T cells were determined by flow cytometry on a PBMC aliquot from every donor. This sequence uses TRBV5-1 and TRBJ1-2; the central 7 bases match TRBD1. The origin of this receptor is a woman aged 25 to 45 in good health. Sequencing was performed on blood. At the DNA level, the sequence is TGCGCCAGCAGAATTACAGGGGACCTCTATGGCTACACCTTC. Its protein product is CASRITGDLYGYTF. The CDR3, completed at both ends by the reference TRBV5-1 and TRBJ1-2 genes, gives the full variable domain KAGVTQTPRYLIKTRGQQVTLSCSPISGHRSVSWYQQTPGQGLQFLFEYFSETQRNKGNFPGRFSGRQFSNSRSEMNVSTLELGDSALYLCASRITGDLYGYTFGSGTRLTVV.